This TCR beta chain was captured in a study of blood T cell repertoires in COVID-19. Across the study: The study drew acute and convalescent COVID-19 samples from the United States, Italy and Spain.

Germline V lookup: CDR1 LGHDT, CDR2 YNNKEL (reference sequence). With V trimmed by 1 base and J by 7 bases, 7 bases remained unmatched. The CDR3 contains 16 residues. In the original processing: Amplification of reference gene primers provided the estimated nucleated cell counts. The data were produced by immunoSEQ multiplex PCR, yet TCRdb's version contains in-frame clones alone and is incomplete. Clone size and V and J calls were adopted from that table, with D and trimming inferred from the DNA. Of 100,000 or so clones in the sample, about 89% were seen once. V and J are TRBV3-1 (or the pseudogene TRBV3-2) and TRBJ2-1, with 10 bases fitting TRBD2. The receptor was isolated from a human donor with acute or convalescent COVID-19. The donor label of this sample is uncertain. Sequenced material: peripheral blood. The CDR3 spells CASSQVLAGVWNEQFF. CDR3 nucleotides: TGTGCCAGCAGCCAAGTGCTAGCGGGAGTGTGGAATGAGCAGTTCTTC.